This T cell receptor beta chain was identified during a study of shared clonotypes between healthy human individuals. Points from the study as a whole: Naive subsets, compared against memory subsets, generally had larger estimated richness values.

CDR3 length: 13 residues. Trimming took 0 bases from V and 5 from J, leaving 8 bases between them. Germline V lookup: CDR1 SGHRS, CDR2 YFSETQ. A note on this clone: Antigen: not known.

Profiling relied on immunoSEQ multiplex PCR, and the TCRdb table lists in-frame clones only, not all of them. The table lists more than 1.2 million clones, 98% to 99% of them singletons. The material sequenced was naive CD4+ T cells sorted from blood. The subset: CD45RA+ positively selected. The chain has TRBV5-1 and TRBJ1-1; D is ambiguous. The sequence came from a young man in good health. CDR3 residues: CASSLDTGTEAFF. As DNA, the CDR3 is TGCGCCAGCAGCTTGGATACGGGGACTGAAGCTTTCTTT.